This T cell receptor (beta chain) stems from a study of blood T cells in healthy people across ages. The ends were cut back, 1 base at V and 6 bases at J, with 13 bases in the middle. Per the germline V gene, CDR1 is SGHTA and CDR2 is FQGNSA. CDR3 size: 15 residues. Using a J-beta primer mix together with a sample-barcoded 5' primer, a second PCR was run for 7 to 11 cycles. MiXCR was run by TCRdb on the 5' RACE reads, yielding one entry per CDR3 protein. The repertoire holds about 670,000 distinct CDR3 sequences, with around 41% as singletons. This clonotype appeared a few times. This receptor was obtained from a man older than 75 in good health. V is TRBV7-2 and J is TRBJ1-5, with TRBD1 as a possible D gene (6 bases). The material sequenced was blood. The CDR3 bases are TGTGCCAGCAGCTTAGAATGGGCAGGGGTTCAGCCCCAGCATTTT. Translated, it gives CASSLEWAGVQPQHF.